This TCR beta chain stems from a study of monozygotic twins with cystic fibrosis. The overall study: Library input was 2.5 to 3 micrograms of fragmented DNA, with 15 PCR cycles. General study findings and limits: Monozygotic CF twins shared more identical nucleotide clonotypes than unrelated patients. Clonality was generally low (median about 0.0097), higher in the most severe patients. In 13 of 16 pairs, V gene usage was closest to the co-twin's.

The assay was immunoSEQ multiplex PCR, and TCRdb's table has in-frame clones only and misses some. The sample shows more than 30,000 clones, just over 95% of them seen only once. On this clone itself: Its antigen is unknown.

The source material was blood. The receptor was derived from a girl aged 2 to 10 with cystic fibrosis.

The CDR3 spells CTSSQDLGREAHKGPDTQYF. The CDR3 DNA sequence: TGCACCAGCAGCCAAGATCTGGGGCGGGAGGCCCATAAGGGTCCAGATACGCAGTATTTT. The J gene is TRBJ2-3, the V gene TRBV1; the D call in the table, TRBD2, was not verified against the DNA. TRBV1 constitutes a pseudogene. The CDR3 runs 20 residues.